This T cell receptor beta chain was captured by sequencing in a study of cytomegalovirus exposure and HLA in healthy donors. Study results and limitations: Later genetic work tied a missense DCLRE1C variant to beta-chain V and J trimming. Presence/absence analysis assumed near-uniform sequencing depth across donors.

Primers included in the PCR were 60 Vbeta and 13 Jbeta primers. Sequencing was performed with immunoSEQ multiplex PCR; in TCRdb, only in-frame clones are kept and a portion is missing. The repertoire holds approximately 50,000 clones, with around three quarters as singletons. Points on this clone: The antigen is not known.

This receptor was identified in a young man in good health and CMV-seropositive. The sequenced sample consisted of PBMCs.

CDR3 loop: CASSTAGGTEAFF. The CDR3 DNA is TGTGCCAGCAGCACAGCGGGGGGCACTGAAGCTTTCTTT. The J gene is TRBJ1-1, the V gene TRBV11-2; the D gene is possibly TRBD1 (5 bases). CDR1 is SGHAT, CDR2 FQNNGV, per germline. The CDR3 covers 13 residues. Trimming pared 5 bases from V and 4 bases from J, leaving 11 bases between.